This TCR beta chain was sequenced during a study of blood T cells in healthy people across ages. Study at large: Per every two T cells, about one barcoded beta molecule was captured by template switching.

Combining a sample-barcoded 5' primer with a J-beta primer mix, a second PCR ran for roughly 6 to 11 cycles. Using its own MiXCR run on the 5' RACE reads, TCRdb lists one record per CDR3 protein. The data hold approximately 760,000 distinct CDR3 sequences, with roughly 25% observed a single time. The CDR3 is made up of 13 amino acids. Germline trimming cut 5 bases from V and 6 bases from J; bases unmatched to any gene: 5. CDR1 is LNHDA, CDR2 SQIVND, per germline (reference sequence). This sample also belongs to another study, concerning T cells of mothers and their children.

This chain links TRBV19 with TRBJ2-7; 9 nucleotides agree with TRBD2. The receptor's source is a boy aged 10-17 years in good health. The sequencing sample was made of blood. The CDR3 reads CASSPSGGTEQYF. The CDR3, as DNA: TGTGCCAGTAGTCCGAGCGGGGGGACCGAGCAGTACTTC.